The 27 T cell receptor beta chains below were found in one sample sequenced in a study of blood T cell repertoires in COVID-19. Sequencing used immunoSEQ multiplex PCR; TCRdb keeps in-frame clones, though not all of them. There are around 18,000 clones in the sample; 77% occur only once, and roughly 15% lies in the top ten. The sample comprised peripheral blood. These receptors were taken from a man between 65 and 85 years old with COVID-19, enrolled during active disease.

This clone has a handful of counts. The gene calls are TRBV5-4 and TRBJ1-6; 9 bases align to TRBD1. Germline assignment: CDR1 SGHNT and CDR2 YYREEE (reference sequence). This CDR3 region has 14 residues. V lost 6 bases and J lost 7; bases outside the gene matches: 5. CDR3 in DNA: TGTGCCAGCACGGGACAGGGCTTAAATTCACCCCTCCACTTT. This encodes CASTGQGLNSPLHF.

The CDR3 loop reads CASSLAPAGDEQYF. The DNA for the CDR3 is TGCGCCAGCAGCTTGGCCCCCGCAGGGGACGAGCAGTACTTC. The chain carries TRBV5-1 and TRBJ2-7, with a possible D match to TRBD1 (6 bases). This CDR3 comprises 14 residues. V lost 0 bases and J 5 bases, leaving 12 bases between the germline ends. The germline V gene encodes CDR1 SGHRS and CDR2 YFSETQ.

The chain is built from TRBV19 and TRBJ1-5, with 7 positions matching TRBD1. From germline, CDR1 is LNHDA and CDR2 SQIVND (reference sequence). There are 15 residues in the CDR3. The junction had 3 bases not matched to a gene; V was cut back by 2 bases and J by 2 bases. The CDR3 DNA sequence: TGTGCCAGTAGTATATCTGGACAGGGCAATCAGCCCCAGCATTTT. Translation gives CASSISGQGNQPQHF.

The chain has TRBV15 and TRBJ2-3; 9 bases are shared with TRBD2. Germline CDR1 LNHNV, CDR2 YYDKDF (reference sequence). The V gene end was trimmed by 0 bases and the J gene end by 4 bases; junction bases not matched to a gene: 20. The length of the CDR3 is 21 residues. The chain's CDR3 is CATSRDLRVAGAHGDADTQYF. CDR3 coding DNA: TGTGCCACCAGCAGAGACCTCCGGGTAGCGGGAGCCCACGGAGATGCAGATACGCAGTATTTT.

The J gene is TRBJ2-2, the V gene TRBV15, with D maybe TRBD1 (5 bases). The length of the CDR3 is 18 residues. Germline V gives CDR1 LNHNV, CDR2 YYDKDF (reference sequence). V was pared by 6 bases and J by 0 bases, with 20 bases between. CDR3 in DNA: TGTGCCACCAGTGCGACAGTAAAGGTTTCGGCGAACACCGGGGAGCTGTTTTTT. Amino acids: CATSATVKVSANTGELFF.

The chain's CDR3 is CASSPINRDRGETQYF. CDR3 in DNA: TGTGCCAGCTCACCTATAAACCGGGACAGGGGAGAGACCCAGTACTTC. This chain uses TRBV18 with TRBJ2-5, with 10 bases that match TRBD1. CDR1 and CDR2 from the germline V gene are KGHSH and LQKENI. This CDR3 contains 16 residues. With V trimmed by 3 bases and J by 4 bases, 8 bases remained unmatched.

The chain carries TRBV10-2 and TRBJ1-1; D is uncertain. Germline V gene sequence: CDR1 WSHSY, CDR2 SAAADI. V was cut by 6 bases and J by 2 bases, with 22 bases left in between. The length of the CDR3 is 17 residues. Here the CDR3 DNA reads TGCGCCAGCAGCCAAGAGGAGTGGTCCCGTGAAAACACTGAAGCTTTCTTT. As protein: CASSQEEWSRENTEAFF.

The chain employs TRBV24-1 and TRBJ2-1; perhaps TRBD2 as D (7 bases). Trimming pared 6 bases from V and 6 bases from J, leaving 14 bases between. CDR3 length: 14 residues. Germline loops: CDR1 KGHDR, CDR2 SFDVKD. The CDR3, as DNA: TGTGCCACCAGTCGAGGGGGGGCTATCAATGAGCAGTTCTTC. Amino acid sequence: CATSRGGAINEQFF.

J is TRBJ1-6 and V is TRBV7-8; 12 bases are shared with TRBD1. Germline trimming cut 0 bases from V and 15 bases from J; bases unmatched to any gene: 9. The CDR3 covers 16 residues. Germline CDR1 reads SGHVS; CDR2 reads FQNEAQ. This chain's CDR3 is CASSLARGTGGEVLHF. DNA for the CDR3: TGTGCCAGCAGCTTAGCCAGGGGGACAGGGGGCGAAGTCCTCCACTTT.

CDR3 sequence reads: CAWSLTGANYNEQFF. In DNA form, the CDR3 reads TGTGCCTGGAGTCTAACAGGGGCGAACTACAATGAGCAGTTCTTC. V is TRBV30 and J is TRBJ2-1; 7 bases line up with TRBD1. The CDR3 runs 15 residues. Looked up from germline, CDR1 is GTSNPN and CDR2 is SVGIG (reference sequence). After removal of 2 bases from V and 3 bases from J, the junction contained 7 bases not matched to a gene.

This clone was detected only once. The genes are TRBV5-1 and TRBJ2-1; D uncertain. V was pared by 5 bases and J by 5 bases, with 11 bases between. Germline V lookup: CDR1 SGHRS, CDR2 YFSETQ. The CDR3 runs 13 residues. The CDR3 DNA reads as TGCGCCAGCAGGGCCCGACTCGACAATGAGCAGTTCTTC. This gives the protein CASRARLDNEQFF.

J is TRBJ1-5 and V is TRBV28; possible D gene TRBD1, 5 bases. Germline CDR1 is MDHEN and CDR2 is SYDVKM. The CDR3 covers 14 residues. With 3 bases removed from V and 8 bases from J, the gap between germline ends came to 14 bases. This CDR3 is CASSFSMPREPQHF. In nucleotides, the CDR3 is TGTGCCAGCAGTTTTTCCATGCCCAGGGAGCCCCAGCATTTT.

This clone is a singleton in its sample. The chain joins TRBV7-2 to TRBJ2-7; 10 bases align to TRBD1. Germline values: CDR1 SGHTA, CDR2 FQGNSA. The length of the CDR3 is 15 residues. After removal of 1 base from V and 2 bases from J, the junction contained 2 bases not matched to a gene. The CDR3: CASSLGGQGAYEQYF. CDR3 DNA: TGTGCCAGCAGCTTAGGTGGACAGGGGGCCTACGAGCAGTACTTC. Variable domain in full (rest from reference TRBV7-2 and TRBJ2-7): GAGVSQSPSNKVTEKGKDVELRCDPISGHTALYWYRQSLGQGLEFLIYFQGNSAPDKSGLPSDRFSAERTGGSVSTLTIQRTQQEDSAVYLCASSLGGQGAYEQYFGPGTRLTVT.

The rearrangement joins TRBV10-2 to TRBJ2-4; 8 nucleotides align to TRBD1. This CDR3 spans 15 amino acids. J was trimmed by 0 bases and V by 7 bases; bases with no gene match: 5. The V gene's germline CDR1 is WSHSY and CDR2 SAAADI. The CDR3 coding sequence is TGCGCCAGCAACCCGGGACAGGCAGCCAAAAACATTCAGTACTTC. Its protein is CASNPGQAAKNIQYF.

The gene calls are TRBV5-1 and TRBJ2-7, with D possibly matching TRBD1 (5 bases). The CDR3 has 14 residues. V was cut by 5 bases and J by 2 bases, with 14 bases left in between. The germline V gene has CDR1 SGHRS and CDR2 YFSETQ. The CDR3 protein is CASRITKGTYEQYF. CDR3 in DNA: TGCGCCAGCAGAATCACCAAGGGGACCTACGAGCAGTACTTC.

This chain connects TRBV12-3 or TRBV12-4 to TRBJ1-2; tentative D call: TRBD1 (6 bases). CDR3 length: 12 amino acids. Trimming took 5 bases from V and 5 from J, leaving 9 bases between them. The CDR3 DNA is TGTGCCAGCAGTACAGGGAAATATGGCTACACCTTC. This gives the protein CASSTGKYGYTF.

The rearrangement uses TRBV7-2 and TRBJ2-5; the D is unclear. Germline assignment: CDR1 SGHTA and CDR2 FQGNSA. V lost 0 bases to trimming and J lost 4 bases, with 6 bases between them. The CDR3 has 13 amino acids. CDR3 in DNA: TGTGCCAGCAGCTTAGCCGTCCGAGAGACCCAGTACTTC. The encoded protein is CASSLAVRETQYF. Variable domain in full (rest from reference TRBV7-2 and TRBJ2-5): GAGVSQSPSNKVTEKGKDVELRCDPISGHTALYWYRQSLGQGLEFLIYFQGNSAPDKSGLPSDRFSAERTGGSVSTLTIQRTQQEDSAVYLCASSLAVRETQYFGPGTRLLVL.

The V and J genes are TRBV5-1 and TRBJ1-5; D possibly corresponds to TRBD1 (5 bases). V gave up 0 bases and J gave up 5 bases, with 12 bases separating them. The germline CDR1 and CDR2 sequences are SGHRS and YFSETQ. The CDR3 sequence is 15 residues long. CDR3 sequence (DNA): TGCGCCAGCAGCTTGGATACAGGAGAGTATCAGCCCCAGCATTTT. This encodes CASSLDTGEYQPQHF. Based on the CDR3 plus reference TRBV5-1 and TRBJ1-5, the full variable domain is KAGVTQTPRYLIKTRGQQVTLSCSPISGHRSVSWYQQTPGQGLQFLFEYFSETQRNKGNFPGRFSGRQFSNSRSEMNVSTLELGDSALYLCASSLDTGEYQPQHFGDGTRLSIL.

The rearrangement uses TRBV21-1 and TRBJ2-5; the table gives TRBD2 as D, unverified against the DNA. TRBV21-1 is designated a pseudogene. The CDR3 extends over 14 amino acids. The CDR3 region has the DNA TGTGCCAGCAAAACATCGAGGAGGGTGGAGACCCAGTACTTC. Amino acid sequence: CASKTSRRVETQYF.

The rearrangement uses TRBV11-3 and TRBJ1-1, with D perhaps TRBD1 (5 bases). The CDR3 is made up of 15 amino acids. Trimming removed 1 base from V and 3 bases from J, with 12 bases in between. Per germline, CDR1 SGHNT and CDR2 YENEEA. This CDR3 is CASSLGGGEDTEAFF. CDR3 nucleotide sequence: TGTGCCAGCAGCTTAGGAGGAGGGGAGGACACTGAAGCTTTCTTT.

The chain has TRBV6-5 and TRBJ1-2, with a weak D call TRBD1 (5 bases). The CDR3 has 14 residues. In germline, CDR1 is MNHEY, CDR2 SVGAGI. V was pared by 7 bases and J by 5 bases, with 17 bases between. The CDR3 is CASIRRDGGYGYTF. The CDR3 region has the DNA TGTGCCAGCATTCGCCGGGACGGGGGTTATGGCTACACCTTC.

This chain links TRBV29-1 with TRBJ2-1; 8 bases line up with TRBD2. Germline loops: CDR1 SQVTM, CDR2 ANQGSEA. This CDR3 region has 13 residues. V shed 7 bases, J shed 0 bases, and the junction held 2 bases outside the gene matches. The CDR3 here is CSAGGDSYNEQFF. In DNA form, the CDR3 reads TGCAGCGCGGGAGGGGACTCCTACAATGAGCAGTTCTTC.

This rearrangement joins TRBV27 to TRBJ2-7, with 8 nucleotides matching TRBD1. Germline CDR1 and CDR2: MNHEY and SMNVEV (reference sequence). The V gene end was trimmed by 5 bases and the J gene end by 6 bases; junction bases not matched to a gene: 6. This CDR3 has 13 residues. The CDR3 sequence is CASSPRGRGEQYF. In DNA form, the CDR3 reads TGTGCCAGCAGTCCCAGGGGGCGCGGCGAGCAGTACTTC.

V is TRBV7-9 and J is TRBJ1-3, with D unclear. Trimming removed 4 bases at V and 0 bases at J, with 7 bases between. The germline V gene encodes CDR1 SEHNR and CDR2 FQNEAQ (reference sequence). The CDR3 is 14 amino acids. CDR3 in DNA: TGTGCCAGCAGCTGGGGAGTCTCTGGAAACACCATATATTTT. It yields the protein CASSWGVSGNTIYF. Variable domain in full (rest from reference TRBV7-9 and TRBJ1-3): DTGVSQNPRHKITKRGQNVTFRCDPISEHNRLYWYRQTLGQGPEFLTYFQNEAQLEKSRLLSDRFSAERPKGSFSTLEIQRTEQGDSAMYLCASSWGVSGNTIYFGEGSWLTVV.

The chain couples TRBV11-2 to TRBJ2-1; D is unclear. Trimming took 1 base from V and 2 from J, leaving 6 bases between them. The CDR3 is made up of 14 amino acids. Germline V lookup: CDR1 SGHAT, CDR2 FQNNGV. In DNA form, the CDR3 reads TGTGCCAGCAGCTTAGCGCTAGCCTACAATGAGCAGTTCTTC. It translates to CASSLALAYNEQFF. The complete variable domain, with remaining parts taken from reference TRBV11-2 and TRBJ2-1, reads EAGVAQSPRYKIIEKRQSVAFWCNPISGHATLYWYQQILGQGPKLLIQFQNNGVVDDSQLPKDRFSAERLKGVDSTLKIQPAKLEDSAVYLCASSLALAYNEQFFGPGTRLTVL.

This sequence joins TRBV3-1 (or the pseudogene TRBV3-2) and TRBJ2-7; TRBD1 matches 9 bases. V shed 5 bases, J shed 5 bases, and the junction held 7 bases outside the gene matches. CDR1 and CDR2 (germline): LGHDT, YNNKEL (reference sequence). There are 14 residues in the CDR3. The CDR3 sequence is CASSVADRGHEQYF. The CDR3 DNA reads TGTGCCAGCAGCGTTGCGGACAGGGGCCACGAGCAGTACTTC.

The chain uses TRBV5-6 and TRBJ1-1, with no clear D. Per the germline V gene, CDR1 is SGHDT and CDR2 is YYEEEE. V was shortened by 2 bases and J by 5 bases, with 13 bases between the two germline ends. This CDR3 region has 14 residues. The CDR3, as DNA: TGTGCCAGCAGCTTCCTTCGGGTTACGACTGAAGCTTTCTTT. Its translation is CASSFLRVTTEAFF.